These 19 T cell receptor beta chains were all obtained from the same sample, sequenced in a study of control samples from healthy donors and cancer patients. Some clones are missing from TCRdb's copy, which holds only in-frame ones; the method was immunoSEQ multiplex PCR. This sample has about 150,000 clones; 93% occur once, and the top ten carry over 2%. What was sequenced was blood. These receptors all stem from a man aged 45-65 years in good health.

With regard to this clone: Other DNA sequences in the sample encode the same CDR3. This rearrangement joins TRBV9 to TRBJ2-1, with 11 bases matching TRBD2. V was pared by 0 bases and J by 7 bases, with 3 bases of the junction left unmatched. The CDR3 is 15 amino acids. Per the germline V gene, CDR1 is SGDLS and CDR2 is YYNGEE. CDR3 coding DNA: TGTGCCAGCAGCGTAGTAGCGGGAGGGCTGAATGAGCAGTTCTTC. The encoded protein is CASSVVAGGLNEQFF.

The chain combines TRBV19 with TRBJ2-7; D gene ambiguous. There are 12 residues in the CDR3. Trimming stripped 7 bases from V and 3 bases from J, with 10 bases between. Germline loops: CDR1 LNHDA, CDR2 SQIVND (reference sequence). The CDR3 bases are TGTGCCAGTATGCCAGGATTCTACGAGCAGTACTTC. It translates to CASMPGFYEQYF.

The chain recombines TRBV28 with TRBJ2-1; D unclear. This CDR3 region has 12 residues. The V end lost 4 bases, the J end lost 9 bases, and 10 bases lay between the germline ends. Germline V gene lookup returns CDR1 MDHEN and CDR2 SYDVKM. The CDR3 sequence is CASSSPWGEQFF. The CDR3 DNA reads TGTGCCAGCAGTTCCCCTTGGGGTGAGCAGTTCTTC.

This clone was detected once. The chain employs TRBV3-1 (or the pseudogene TRBV3-2) and TRBJ2-7, with a tentative D call TRBD2 (6 bases). V lost 4 bases, J lost 9 bases, and 19 bases lay in between. Germline V gene lookup returns CDR1 LGHDT and CDR2 YNNKEL (reference sequence). The CDR3 loop spans 14 amino acids. CDR3 protein: CASSPPGTSQWQYF. CDR3 DNA: TGTGCCAGCAGCCCCCCGGGGACTTCTCAATGGCAGTACTTC.

The CDR3, as DNA: TGTGCCAGCAGCCCGCACTGGACTAGCGGGGCCAATGAGCAGTTCTTC. Translating it yields CASSPHWTSGANEQFF. The chain is built from TRBV6-2 or TRBV6-3 and TRBJ2-1; 12 bases line up with TRBD2. The V gene end was trimmed by 6 bases and the J gene end by 6 bases; junction bases not matched to a gene: 9. CDR3 length equals 16 residues. The germline V gene encodes CDR1 MNHEY and CDR2 SVGEGT.

The genes are TRBV28 and TRBJ2-1; 12 bases map to TRBD2. The CDR3 sequence is 16 residues long. V was clipped by 4 bases and J by 8 bases; unmatched bases: 9. CDR1 and CDR2 (germline): MDHEN, SYDVKM. For the CDR3, the DNA is TGTGCCAGCAGTTCCCGACTAGCGGGAGTTCTTGATGAGCAGTTCTTC. Its protein product is CASSSRLAGVLDEQFF.

The chain carries TRBV10-3 and TRBJ2-3, with D perhaps being TRBD1 or TRBD2 (5 bases each). The germline CDR1 and CDR2 sequences are ENHRY and SYGVKD. Trimming shortened V by 6 bases and J by 0 bases, and 13 bases separated the two germline ends. This CDR3 contains 15 residues. The CDR3, as DNA: TGTGCCATCAGGAACGAGCGGACAAGCACAGATACGCAGTATTTT. This sequence encodes CAIRNERTSTDTQYF.

The rearrangement joins TRBV7-6 to TRBJ2-5; possibly TRBD1 for D (5 bases). Germline V lookup: CDR1 SGHVS, CDR2 FNYEAQ. This CDR3 contains 14 residues. V lost 4 bases and J lost 4, with 13 bases in between. The CDR3 DNA follows: TGTGCCAGCAGCTCAGCCGACAGAACAGAGACCCAGTACTTC. Translated: CASSSADRTETQYF.

The chain recombines TRBV18 with TRBJ2-7; the D gene is possibly TRBD1 (6 bases). The V gene lost 7 bases and the J gene lost 0 bases, with 16 bases spanning the gap. Germline loops: CDR1 KGHSH, CDR2 LQKENI. The CDR3 is 15 residues long. Here the CDR3 DNA reads TGTGCCAGCTTGAATAGGGGACACCTCTCCTACGAGCAGTACTTC. It is translated as CASLNRGHLSYEQYF. The full variable domain, rest sourced from reference TRBV18 and TRBJ2-7, is NAGVMQNPRHLVRRRGQEARLRCSPMKGHSHVYWYRQLPEEGLKFMVYLQKENIIDESGMPKERFSAEFPKEGPSILRIQQVVRGDSAAYFCASLNRGHLSYEQYFGPGTRLTVT.

The chain links TRBV7-9 to TRBJ2-1; 11 bases are shared with TRBD2. This CDR3 is built from 16 residues. After removal of 1 base from V and 5 bases from J, the junction contained 4 bases not matched to a gene. Germline CDR1 and CDR2: SEHNR and FQNEAQ (reference sequence). This chain's CDR3 is CASSLVVTSGDNEQFF. The DNA for the CDR3 is TGTGCCAGCAGCTTAGTGGTGACTAGCGGGGACAATGAGCAGTTCTTC.

The V call is TRBV24-1, the J call TRBJ2-7; D might be TRBD1 (6 bases). Germline lookup yields CDR1 KGHDR and CDR2 SFDVKD. The CDR3 sequence is 15 residues long. V lost 3 bases and J lost 7, with 18 bases in between. CDR3 loop: CATSDGGRGPSEQYF. As DNA, the CDR3 is TGTGCCACCAGTGATGGAGGCAGGGGCCCTTCGGAGCAGTACTTC.

The genes are TRBV18 and TRBJ2-7; 14 bases are a match to TRBD2. Trimming took 4 bases from V and 1 from J; bases not matched to a gene: 3. CDR3 length: 16 residues. From germline, CDR1 is KGHSH and CDR2 LQKENI. The chain's CDR3 is CASSLGTSGSSYEQYF. The CDR3 nucleotides read TGTGCCAGCTCACTGGGGACTAGCGGGAGTTCCTACGAGCAGTACTTC.

The CDR3 spells CASSFRTGASNQPQHF. The CDR3 DNA sequence: TGTGCCAGCAGCTTTCGGACAGGGGCGAGCAATCAGCCCCAGCATTTT. The chain uses TRBV5-6 and TRBJ1-5, with TRBD1 identical over 9 bases. Germline-derived CDR1 and CDR2 are SGHDT and YYEEEE. The junction had 4 bases not matched to a gene; V was cut back by 2 bases and J by 1 base. There are 16 residues in the CDR3.

V usage is TRBV6-5 and J usage is TRBJ1-2; D gene ambiguous. V lost 5 bases to trimming and J lost 2 bases, with 15 bases between them. This CDR3 has 15 amino acids. Per the germline V gene, CDR1 is MNHEY and CDR2 is SVGAGI. The CDR3 nucleotides read TGTGCCAGCAGTCCCCTGTATGCACCCAACTATGGCTACACCTTC. Translating gives CASSPLYAPNYGYTF.

The rearrangement links TRBV9 to TRBJ1-2; D may be TRBD1 (6 bases). CDR1 SGDLS and CDR2 YYNGEE come from the germline V gene. V lost 2 bases to trimming and J lost 5 bases, with 10 bases between them. This CDR3 has 13 residues. CDR3 nucleotides: TGTGCCAGCAGCGTCGGGGGGCCGTATGGCTACACCTTC. This gives the protein CASSVGGPYGYTF.

V usage is TRBV19 and J usage is TRBJ1-1; TRBD1 matches 11 bases. J lost 4 bases, V lost 5 bases, and 3 bases had no gene match. This CDR3 has 14 residues. Germline loops: CDR1 LNHDA, CDR2 SQIVND (reference sequence). CDR3 sequence (DNA): TGTGCCAGTAGTTGGGGACAGGGGGGCACTGAAGCTTTCTTT. It codes for CASSWGQGGTEAFF.

The chain couples TRBV7-9 to TRBJ2-2, with D maybe TRBD1 (5 bases). Germline CDR1 SEHNR, CDR2 FQNEAQ (reference sequence). This CDR3 comprises 15 residues. V lost 0 bases and J 6 bases, leaving 11 bases between the germline ends. CDR3 DNA: TGTGCCAGCAGCTTAGCAGGCAGGGCGGCCGGGGAGCTGTTTTTT. Protein: CASSLAGRAAGELFF. Based on the CDR3 plus reference TRBV7-9 and TRBJ2-2, the full variable domain is DTGVSQNPRHKITKRGQNVTFRCDPISEHNRLYWYRQTLGQGPEFLTYFQNEAQLEKSRLLSDRFSAERPKGSFSTLEIQRTEQGDSAMYLCASSLAGRAAGELFFGEGSRLTVL.

The chain has TRBV27 and TRBJ2-7; D may be TRBD1 or TRBD2 (6 bases each). The ends were cut back, 3 bases at V and 6 bases at J, with 21 bases in the middle. CDR3 length: 16 residues. Looked up from germline, CDR1 is MNHEY and CDR2 is SMNVEV (reference sequence). The CDR3 DNA reads as TGTGCCAGCAGTTTTTGGGCCGTGGGGGGCACATCCGAGCAGTACTTC. Its translation: CASSFWAVGGTSEQYF.

Of note for this clone: Other nucleotide sequences in the sample specify the same CDR3. The V and J genes are TRBV29-1 and TRBJ1-5, with 10 bases fitting TRBD1. Germline-derived CDR1 and CDR2 are SQVTM and ANQGSEA. This CDR3 contains 14 residues. Trimming cost V 4 bases and J 2 bases; bases outside gene matches: 2. The CDR3 region is CSVGTGGGNQPQHF. CDR3 nucleotides: TGCAGCGTTGGGACAGGGGGAGGCAATCAGCCCCAGCATTTT.